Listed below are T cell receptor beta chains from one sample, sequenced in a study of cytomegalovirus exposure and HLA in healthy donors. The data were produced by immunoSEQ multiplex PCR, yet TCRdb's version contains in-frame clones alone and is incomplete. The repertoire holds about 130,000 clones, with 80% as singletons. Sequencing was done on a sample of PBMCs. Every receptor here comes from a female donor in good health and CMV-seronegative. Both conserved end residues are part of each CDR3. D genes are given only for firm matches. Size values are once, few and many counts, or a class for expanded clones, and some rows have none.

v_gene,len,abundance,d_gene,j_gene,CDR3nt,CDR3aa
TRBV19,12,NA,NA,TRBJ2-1,TGTGCCAGCTGGGGCGGATACAATGAGCAGTTCTTC,CASWGGYNEQFF
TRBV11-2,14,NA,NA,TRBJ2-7,TGTGCCAGCAGCTTAGCTCAGATCTCCTACGAGCAGTACTTC,CASSLAQISYEQYF
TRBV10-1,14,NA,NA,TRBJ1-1,TGCGCCAGCAGTGAGTCCGGCAGGCGCACTGAAGCTTTCTTT,CASSESGRRTEAFF
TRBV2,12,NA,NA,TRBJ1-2,TGTGCCAGCAGTGGGAACAGCTATGGCTACACCTTC,CASSGNSYGYTF
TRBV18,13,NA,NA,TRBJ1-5,TGTGCCAGCTCCTCCCGAGCCGATCAGCCCCAGCATTTT,CASSSRADQPQHF
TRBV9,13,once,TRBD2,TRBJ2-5,TGTGCCAGCACCGCAGCGGGAGAGGAGACCCAGTACTTC,CASTAAGEETQYF
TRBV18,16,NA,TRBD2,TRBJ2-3,TGTGCCAGCTCACCATCGGGGGGACTAGTTGCGATAGCGCAGTATTTT,CASSPSGGLVAIAQYF
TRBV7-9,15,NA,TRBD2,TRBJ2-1,TGTGCCAGCAGCTTAGGGCGGGAGCGGTTGGATGAGCAGTTCTTC,CASSLGRERLDEQFF
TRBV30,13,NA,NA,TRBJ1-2,TGTGCCTGGACCTGGGGGCGGAACTATGGCTACACCTTC,CAWTWGRNYGYTF
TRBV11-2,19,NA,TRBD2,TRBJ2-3,TGTGCCAGCAGCTTAGTAGGATCCCTAGCGGGCAGTAGCACAGATACGCAGTATTTT,CASSLVGSLAGSSTDTQYF
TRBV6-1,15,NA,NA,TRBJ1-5,TGTGCCAGCAGTGAATCCAGGCTTAGCAATCAGCCCCAGCATTTT,CASSESRLSNQPQHF
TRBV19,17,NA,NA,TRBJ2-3,TGTGCCAGTAGTATCCGACGGACATCTCCAGTAGGGGATACGCAGTATTTT,CASSIRRTSPVGDTQYF
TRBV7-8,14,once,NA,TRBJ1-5,TGTGCCAGCAGCTTAGACAGCTTCAATCAGCCCCAGCATTTT,CASSLDSFNQPQHF
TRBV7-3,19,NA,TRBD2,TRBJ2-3,TGTGCCAGCAGCCCCGGGACTAGCGGGGGGGCTTTCTTACCAGATACGCAGTATTTT,CASSPGTSGGAFLPDTQYF
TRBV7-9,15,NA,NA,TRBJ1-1,TGTGCCAGCAGCTCGCAGGGCCTTACGAACACTGAAGCTTTCTTT,CASSSQGLTNTEAFF
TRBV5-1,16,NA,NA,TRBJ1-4,TGCGCCAGCAGCTCGGCGACTGGTGCAACTAATGAAAAACTGTTTTTT,CASSSATGATNEKLFF